One sample yielded the 23 T cell receptor beta chains listed below, sequenced in a study of CD8 T cells in Susac syndrome. Reverse transcription used about 0.45 to 1 ug RNA and random hexamers. TCRdb passed the immunoSEQ multiplex PCR reads through MiXCR, listing each CDR3 protein once. This sample has 100,000 to 150,000 distinct CDR3 sequences, with about 95% found just once. The sequencing sample was made of CD4+ T cells from PBMCs. The receptor set was obtained from a human donor in good health.

This chain links TRBV6-2 or TRBV6-3 with TRBJ2-1; TRBD1 matches at 7 bases. The CDR3 contains 13 residues. Germline values: CDR1 MNHEY, CDR2 SVGEGT. After removal of 6 bases from V and 2 bases from J, the junction contained 1 base not matched to a gene. The CDR3 is CASRDRTYNEQFF. The CDR3 DNA reads TGTGCCAGCAGGGACAGGACCTACAATGAGCAGTTCTTC.

The count of this clonotype is one. This sequence joins TRBV19 and TRBJ1-5, with a tentative D call TRBD1 (6 bases). CDR1 is LNHDA and CDR2 is SQIVND in the germline V gene (reference sequence). V lost 7 bases to trimming and J lost 2 bases, with 15 bases between them. The CDR3 totals 15 residues. CDR3 protein: CASNWVGGGNQPQHF. CDR3 sequence (DNA): TGTGCCAGTAACTGGGTTGGGGGCGGCAATCAGCCCCAGCATTTT.

The CDR3 nucleotides read TGTGCCAGCCAGGACAGGGGGCTGAACAAAAACATTCAGTACTTC. Its protein product is CASQDRGLNKNIQYF. The J gene is TRBJ2-4, the V gene TRBV2, with TRBD1 identical over 11 bases. V was pared by 8 bases and J by 3 bases, with 6 bases of the junction left unmatched. The length of the CDR3 is 15 residues. The V gene's germline CDR1 is SNHLY and CDR2 FYNNEI.

This rearrangement joins TRBV27 to TRBJ2-5; 8 positions match TRBD2. Germline CDR1 and CDR2: MNHEY and SMNVEV (reference sequence). This CDR3 has 14 amino acids. Germline trimming cut 6 bases from V and 7 bases from J; bases unmatched to any gene: 10. The CDR3 loop reads CASSSSGAKGTQYF. CDR3 sequence (DNA): TGTGCCAGCAGCAGTAGCGGGGCGAAGGGGACCCAGTACTTC.

The V gene is TRBV28, the J gene TRBJ2-1, with a tentative D call TRBD1 (6 bases). Germline values: CDR1 MDHEN, CDR2 SYDVKM. The V end was cut by 8 bases, the J end by 6 bases, with 14 bases between. The CDR3 extends over 13 amino acids. DNA of the CDR3: TGTGCCAGCGATGGGACACCGTCCAATGAGCAGTTCTTC. Its protein is CASDGTPSNEQFF.

In this sample, this clonotype turned up once. The V and J genes are TRBV9 and TRBJ1-5, with a tentative D call TRBD1 (5 bases). Trimming took 0 bases from V and 6 from J, leaving 13 bases between them. The CDR3 runs 15 residues. From germline, CDR1 is SGDLS and CDR2 YYNGEE. The CDR3 here is CASSVGGREGQPQHF. The CDR3 DNA sequence: TGTGCCAGCAGCGTAGGCGGCAGGGAAGGTCAGCCCCAGCATTTT. Full variable domain (rest looked up from reference TRBV9 and TRBJ1-5): DSGVTQTPKHLITATGQRVTLRCSPRSGDLSVYWYQQSLDQGLQFLIQYYNGEERAKGNILERFSAQQFPDLHSELNLSSLELGDSALYFCASSVGGREGQPQHFGDGTRLSIL.

The rearrangement links TRBV3-1 to TRBJ2-5; D is uncertain. This CDR3 comprises 16 residues. V lost 0 bases, J lost 5 bases, and 16 bases lay in between. Germline CDR1 LGHDT, CDR2 YNNKEL (reference sequence). CDR3 sequence reads: CASSQEGSQGWETQYF. The CDR3 nucleotides read TGTGCCAGCAGCCAAGAAGGCAGTCAAGGGTGGGAGACCCAGTACTTC.

In its sample, this clonotype was seen once. One end of the junction fails to match germline, which may point to a read error. The V call is TRBV7-9, the J call TRBJ2-7, with a weak D call TRBD2 (5 bases). Germline V gene data show CDR1 as SEHNR and CDR2 as FQNEAQ (reference sequence). The CDR3 has 12 amino acids. This CDR3 is CASSLGQADWDF. DNA for the CDR3: TGTGCCAGCAGCTTAGGTCAGGCGGACTGGGACTTC.

The chain is built from TRBV5-4 and TRBJ2-7; tentatively, D is TRBD2 (5 bases). In germline, CDR1 is SGHNT, CDR2 YYREEE (reference sequence). The CDR3 is 14 residues long. The ends were cut back, 0 bases at V and 3 bases at J, with 10 bases in the middle. As DNA, the CDR3 is TGTGCCAGCAGCTTGGATCCGGGGAACTACGAGCAGTACTTC. Encoded protein: CASSLDPGNYEQYF.

This clonotype has just one count. The chain uses TRBV3-1 and TRBJ2-5, with a possible D match to TRBD2 (5 bases). Trimming took 1 base from V and 4 from J, leaving 13 bases between them. CDR3 length: 15 amino acids. Germline lookup yields CDR1 LGHDT and CDR2 YNNKEL (reference sequence). DNA of the CDR3: TGTGCCAGCAGCCAAGGTGGGCGGGTGGGAGAGACCCAGTACTTC. It codes for CASSQGGRVGETQYF.

This chain uses TRBV5-1 with TRBJ2-2; no clear D. The V end lost 0 bases, the J end lost 0 bases, and 6 bases lay between the germline ends. Germline CDR1 is SGHRS and CDR2 is YFSETQ. The CDR3 totals 15 residues. CDR3 bases: TGCGCCAGCAGCTTGGGACAACCGAACACCGGGGAGCTGTTTTTT. Translating gives CASSLGQPNTGELFF.

The sample holds a few counts of this clonotype. J is TRBJ2-7 and V is TRBV28; TRBD2 is a possible D gene (5 bases). Germline V gene data show CDR1 as MDHEN and CDR2 as SYDVKM. This CDR3 has 14 residues. V was cut by 5 bases and J by 0 bases, with 11 bases left in between. CDR3: CASSRSGSSYEQYF. DNA for the CDR3: TGTGCCAGCAGTAGGAGCGGATCCTCCTACGAGCAGTACTTC. Together with reference TRBV28 and TRBJ2-7, the CDR3 gives the full variable domain: DVKVTQSSRYLVKRTGEKVFLECVQDMDHENMFWYRQDPGLGLRLIYFSYDVKMKEKGDIPEGYSVSREKKERFSLILESASTNQTSMYLCASSRSGSSYEQYFGPGTRLTVT.

This sequence joins TRBV7-2 and TRBJ2-5, with D tentatively TRBD2 (5 bases). Germline-derived CDR1 and CDR2 are SGHTA and FQGNSA. Trimming took off 5 bases at V and 1 base at J, with 11 bases between the two ends. The CDR3 runs to 14 residues. The CDR3 nucleotides are TGTGCCAGCAGCCGGGGAAGGGCCCAAGAGACCCAGTACTTC. It yields the protein CASSRGRAQETQYF.

The chain is built from TRBV29-1 and TRBJ2-3, with no clear D. CDR3 length equals 13 residues. Deletions cut 4 bases from V and 2 bases from J, with 10 bases between. Germline loops: CDR1 SQVTM, CDR2 ANQGSEA. The CDR3, as DNA: TGCAGCGTTGTCAAGGCATCCACAGATACGCAGTATTTT. It codes for CSVVKASTDTQYF.

The chain recombines TRBV29-1 with TRBJ1-4, with 10 bases fitting TRBD1. The J segment lost 8 bases and the V segment lost 3 bases, leaving 9 bases of the junction unmatched. This CDR3 is 15 amino acids long. CDR1 is SQVTM and CDR2 is ANQGSEA in the germline V gene. The CDR3 reads CSVELPGQGREKLFF. CDR3 DNA: TGCAGCGTTGAGTTGCCGGGACAGGGGAGGGAAAAACTGTTTTTT.

In its sample, this clonotype was seen once. The genes are TRBV28 and TRBJ1-1; D might be TRBD1 (5 bases). This CDR3 contains 13 residues. Germline values: CDR1 MDHEN, CDR2 SYDVKM. Here the CDR3 reads CSLFREPGTEAFF. Written as DNA, the CDR3 is TGTTCCCTCTTCAGGGAGCCGGGCACTGAAGCTTTCTTT.

The J gene is TRBJ2-2, the V gene TRBV19; 12 bases are shared with TRBD2. The germline gives CDR1 LNHDA, CDR2 SQIVND (reference sequence). After removal of 5 bases from V and 6 bases from J, the junction contained 4 bases not matched to a gene. This CDR3 has 15 residues. CDR3 nucleotide sequence: TGTGCCAGTAGTTCGCGGACTAGCGGGGCCGGGGAGCTGTTTTTT. It translates to CASSSRTSGAGELFF.

The CDR3 sequence is CASSFTTTDTQYF. The CDR3 DNA reads as TGTGCCAGCAGTTTCACGACCACAGATACGCAGTATTTT. The chain is built from TRBV12-3 or TRBV12-4 and TRBJ2-3, with D unclear. The CDR3 loop spans 13 amino acids. V lost 3 bases, J lost 2 bases, and 6 bases lay in between.

The chain couples TRBV7-2 to TRBJ2-7, with 9 bases matching TRBD2. Germline V gene sequence: CDR1 SGHTA, CDR2 FQGNSA. The length of the CDR3 is 14 residues. The V gene end was trimmed by 0 bases and the J gene end by 9 bases; junction bases not matched to a gene: 6. The CDR3 reads CASSLAGGGAGQYF. CDR3 DNA sequence: TGTGCCAGCAGCTTAGCGGGCGGGGGGGCAGGGCAGTACTTC.

The chain employs TRBV20-1 and TRBJ2-5; D not resolved. Germline V lookup: CDR1 DFQATT, CDR2 SNEGSKA (reference sequence). The CDR3 totals 14 residues. V lost 5 bases and J 5 bases, leaving 18 bases between the germline ends. The CDR3 DNA sequence: TGCAGTGCTGCCCCTGACTCCCTGGGGGAGACCCAGTACTTC. Protein sequence: CSAAPDSLGETQYF.

This rearrangement joins TRBV10-3 to TRBJ1-5; 7 bases fit TRBD1. The V segment lost 3 bases and the J segment 4 bases; nucleotides outside the gene matches: 9. CDR1 ENHRY and CDR2 SYGVKD come from the germline V gene. This CDR3 contains 16 residues. CDR3 region: CAISDPSTGRNQPQHF. CDR3 nucleotides: TGTGCCATCAGTGACCCCTCGACAGGGCGAAATCAGCCCCAGCATTTT.

This clonotype was observed a single time. This rearrangement joins TRBV19 to TRBJ1-2, with D unclear. Germline V gene sequence: CDR1 LNHDA, CDR2 SQIVND (reference sequence). CDR3 size: 15 residues. The V and J ends lost 6 bases and 3 bases respectively, with 17 bases between them. DNA for the CDR3: TGTGCCAGTAGACCCGAGCCAGTTTCACACTATGGCTACACCTTC. Encoded protein: CASRPEPVSHYGYTF.

The V call is TRBV18, the J call TRBJ2-7; tentative D call: TRBD2 (6 bases). The CDR3 has 15 residues. The V and J ends lost 6 bases and 3 bases respectively, with 18 bases between them. Germline V CDR1 and CDR2: KGHSH, LQKENI. The DNA for the CDR3 is TGTGCCAGCTCTTTCTCCGGACGGGAGAACTACGAGCAGTACTTC. Residues: CASSFSGRENYEQYF.